This entry lists 6 T cell receptor beta chains sequenced from one sample in a study of response to subunit inactivated influenza vaccine. TCRdb used MiXCR to reprocess the RT-PCR reads, holding one entry per CDR3 protein. The repertoire holds just over 300,000 distinct CDR3 sequences, with about 20% as singletons. Specimen: PBMCs from blood, collected 21 months after vaccination. The receptors stem from a man aged 50-75 years who received an inactivated influenza vaccine.

Note on this clonotype: A clone one base away is much larger, so this may be a read error. The CDR3 DNA is TGTGCCAGCAGTTTCTCGGGGAACTATGGCTACACCTTC. It specifies CASSFSGNYGYTF. This sequence joins TRBV27 and TRBJ1-2; D unresolved. In germline, CDR1 is MNHEY, CDR2 SMNVEV (reference sequence). This CDR3 region has 13 residues. V gave up 3 bases and J gave up 2 bases, with 7 bases separating them.

This clonotype has only a few counts. The chain uses TRBV7-6 and TRBJ2-7, with 7 positions matching TRBD1. The CDR3 is 14 residues long. The germline V gene encodes CDR1 SGHVS and CDR2 FNYEAQ. V gave up 5 bases and J gave up 2 bases; unmatched junction bases: 6. The CDR3 DNA reads as TGTGCCAGCAGCCATAAACAGGGGACCTACGAGCAGTACTTC. This sequence encodes CASSHKQGTYEQYF.

This clonotype came up a few times. This chain connects TRBV5-1 to TRBJ2-7; D not certain. The CDR3 is 13 residues long. The ends were cut back, 0 bases at V and 2 bases at J, with 6 bases in the middle. Germline V lookup: CDR1 SGHRS, CDR2 YFSETQ. The CDR3 nucleotides are TGCGCCAGCAGCTTGGCCCAGCCCTACGAGCAGTACTTC. Translating gives CASSLAQPYEQYF.

This clonotype was recorded a few times. The gene calls are TRBV5-6 and TRBJ1-2; no reliable D call. Between the trimmed V and J ends, which lost 0 bases and 4 bases, there was a span of 10 bases. The CDR3 is 14 amino acids. Per the germline V gene, CDR1 is SGHDT and CDR2 is YYEEEE. The chain's CDR3 is CASSLDTGIYGYTF. The CDR3 coding sequence is TGTGCCAGCAGCTTGGATACGGGTATCTATGGCTACACCTTC.

The chain has TRBV5-1 and TRBJ2-7; a possible D gene is TRBD2 (5 bases). The length of the CDR3 is 16 residues. CDR1 is SGHRS and CDR2 is YFSETQ in the germline V gene. With 4 bases removed from V and 0 bases from J, the gap between germline ends came to 17 bases. Here the CDR3 DNA reads TGCGCCAGCAGCCCCTTCGCGGGTAGCGCCTCCTACGAGCAGTACTTC. Its protein product is CASSPFAGSASYEQYF.

This chain joins TRBV28 and TRBJ1-2, with D possibly matching TRBD1 (5 bases). V gave up 5 bases and J gave up 4 bases, with 17 bases separating them. The CDR3 length is 15 residues. The germline V gene encodes CDR1 MDHEN and CDR2 SYDVKM. CDR3 sequence reads: CASSPHPQGGYGYTF. CDR3 bases: TGTGCCAGCAGTCCACACCCGCAGGGCGGCTATGGCTACACCTTC.